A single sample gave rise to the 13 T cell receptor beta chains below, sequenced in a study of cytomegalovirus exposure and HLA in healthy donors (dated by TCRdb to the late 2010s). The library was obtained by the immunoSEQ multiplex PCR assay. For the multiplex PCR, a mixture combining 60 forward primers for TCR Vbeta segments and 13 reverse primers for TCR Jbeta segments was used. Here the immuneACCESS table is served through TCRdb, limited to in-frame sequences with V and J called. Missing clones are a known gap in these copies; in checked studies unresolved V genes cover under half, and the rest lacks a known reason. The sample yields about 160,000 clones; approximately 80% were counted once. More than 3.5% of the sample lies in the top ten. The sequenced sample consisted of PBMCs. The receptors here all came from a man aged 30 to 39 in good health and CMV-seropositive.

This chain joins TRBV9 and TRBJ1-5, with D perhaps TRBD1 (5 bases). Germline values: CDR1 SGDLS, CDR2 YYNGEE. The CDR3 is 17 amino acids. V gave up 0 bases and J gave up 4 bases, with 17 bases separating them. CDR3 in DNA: TGTGCCAGCAGCGTAGGTTCAGGGTTGTCTGAGAATCAGCCCCAGCATTTT. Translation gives CASSVGSGLSENQPQHF. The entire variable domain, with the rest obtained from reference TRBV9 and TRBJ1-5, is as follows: DSGVTQTPKHLITATGQRVTLRCSPRSGDLSVYWYQQSLDQGLQFLIQYYNGEERAKGNILERFSAQQFPDLHSELNLSSLELGDSALYFCASSVGSGLSENQPQHFGDGTRLSIL.

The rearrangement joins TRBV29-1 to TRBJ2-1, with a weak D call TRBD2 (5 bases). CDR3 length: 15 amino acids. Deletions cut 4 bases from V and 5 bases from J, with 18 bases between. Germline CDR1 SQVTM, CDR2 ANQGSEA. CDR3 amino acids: CSVVGPEGSDNEQFF. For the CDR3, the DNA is TGCAGCGTTGTGGGTCCTGAAGGGAGCGACAATGAGCAGTTCTTC.

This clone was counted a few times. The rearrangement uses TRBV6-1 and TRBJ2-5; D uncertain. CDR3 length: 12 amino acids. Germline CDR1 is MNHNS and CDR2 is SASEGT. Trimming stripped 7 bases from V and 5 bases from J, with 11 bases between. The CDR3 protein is CASMFRGETQYF. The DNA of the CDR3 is TGTGCCAGCATGTTTAGAGGCGAGACCCAGTACTTC.

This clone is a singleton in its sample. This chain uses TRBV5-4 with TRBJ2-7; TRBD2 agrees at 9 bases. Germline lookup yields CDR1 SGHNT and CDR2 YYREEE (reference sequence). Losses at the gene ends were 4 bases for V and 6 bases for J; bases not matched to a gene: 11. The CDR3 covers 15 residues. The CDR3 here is CASSQAQAGGLEQYF. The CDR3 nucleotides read TGTGCCAGCAGCCAGGCCCAAGCGGGGGGCCTCGAGCAGTACTTC.

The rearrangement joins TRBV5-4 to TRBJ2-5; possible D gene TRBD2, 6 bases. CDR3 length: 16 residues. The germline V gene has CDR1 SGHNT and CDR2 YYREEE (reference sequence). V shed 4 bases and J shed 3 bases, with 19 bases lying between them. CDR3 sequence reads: CASSPDSAGLKETQYF. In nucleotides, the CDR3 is TGTGCCAGCAGCCCCGACTCGGCGGGGTTAAAAGAGACCCAGTACTTC.

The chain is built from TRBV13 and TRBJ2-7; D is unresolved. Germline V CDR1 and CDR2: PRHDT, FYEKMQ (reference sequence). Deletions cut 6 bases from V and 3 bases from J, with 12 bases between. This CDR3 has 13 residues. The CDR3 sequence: CASSVTPGYEQYF. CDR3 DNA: TGTGCCAGCAGTGTAACCCCGGGCTACGAGCAGTACTTC. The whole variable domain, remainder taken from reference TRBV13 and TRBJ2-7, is AAGVIQSPRHLIKEKRETATLKCYPIPRHDTVYWYQQGPGQDPQFLISFYEKMQSDKGSIPDRFSAQQFSDYHSELNMSSLELGDSALYFCASSVTPGYEQYFGPGTRLTVT.

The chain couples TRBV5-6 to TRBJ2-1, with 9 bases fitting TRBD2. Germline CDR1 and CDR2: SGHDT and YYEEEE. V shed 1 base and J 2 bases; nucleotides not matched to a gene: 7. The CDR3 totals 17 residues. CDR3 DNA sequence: TGTGCCAGCAGCTTGTATCGCGGGGGGGGCCCCTACAATGAGCAGTTCTTC. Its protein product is CASSLYRGGGPYNEQFF. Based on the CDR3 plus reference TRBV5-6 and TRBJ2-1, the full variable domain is DAGVTQSPTHLIKTRGQQVTLRCSPKSGHDTVSWYQQALGQGPQFIFQYYEEEERQRGNFPDRFSGHQFPNYSSELNVNALLLGDSALYLCASSLYRGGGPYNEQFFGPGTRLTVL.

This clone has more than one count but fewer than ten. This CDR3 is CASSEGGTLSSYEQYF. CDR3 sequence (DNA): TGTGCCAGCAGCGAGGGGGGGACTCTCAGCTCCTACGAGCAGTACTTC. V gene TRBV9 combines with J gene TRBJ2-7; D possibly corresponds to TRBD2 (7 bases). V lost 3 bases to trimming and J lost 0 bases, with 16 bases between them. In germline, CDR1 is SGDLS, CDR2 YYNGEE. This CDR3 comprises 16 residues.

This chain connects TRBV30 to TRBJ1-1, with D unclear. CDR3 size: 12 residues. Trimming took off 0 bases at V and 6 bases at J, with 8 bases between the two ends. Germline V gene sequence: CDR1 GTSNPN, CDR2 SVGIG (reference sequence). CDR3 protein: CAWSVIVAEAFF. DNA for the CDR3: TGTGCCTGGAGTGTAATAGTGGCTGAAGCTTTCTTT.

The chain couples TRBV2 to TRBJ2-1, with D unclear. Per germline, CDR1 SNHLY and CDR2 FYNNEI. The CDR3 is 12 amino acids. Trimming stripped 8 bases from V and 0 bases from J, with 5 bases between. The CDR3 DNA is TGTGCCAGCGGCGGCTCCTACAATGAGCAGTTCTTC. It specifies CASGGSYNEQFF.

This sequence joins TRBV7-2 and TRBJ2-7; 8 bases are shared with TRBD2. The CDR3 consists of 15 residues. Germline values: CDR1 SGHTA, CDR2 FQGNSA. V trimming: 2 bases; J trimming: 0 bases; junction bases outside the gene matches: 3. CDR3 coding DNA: TGTGCCAGCAGCTTAACACGGGGGGGCTCCTACGAGCAGTACTTC. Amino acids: CASSLTRGGSYEQYF.

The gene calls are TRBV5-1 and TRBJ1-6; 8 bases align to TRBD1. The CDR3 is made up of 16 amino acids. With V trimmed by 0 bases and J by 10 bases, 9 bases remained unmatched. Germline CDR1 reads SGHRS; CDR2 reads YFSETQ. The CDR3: CASSLAKNRGESPLHF. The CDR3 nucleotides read TGCGCCAGCAGCTTGGCCAAGAACAGGGGGGAATCACCCCTCCACTTT.

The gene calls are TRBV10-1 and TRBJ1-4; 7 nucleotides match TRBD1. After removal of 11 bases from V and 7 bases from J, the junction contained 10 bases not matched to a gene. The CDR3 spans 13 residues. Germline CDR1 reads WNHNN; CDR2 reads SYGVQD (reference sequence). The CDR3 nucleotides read TGCGCCCTCAGGGGGTCCCCGCTTGAAAAACTGTTTTTT. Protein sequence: CALRGSPLEKLFF.